One sample yielded the 19 T cell receptor beta chains listed below, sequenced in a study of human CD8 memory T cell subsets. Progenitor exhausted-like CD8+ memory cells (TPEX) were CCR7+ PD-1+ TIGIT+. Scientists made TCR beta libraries using UMI-labeled 5' RACE. TCRdb reprocessed the 5' RACE reads and reports one entry per CDR3 protein, with no DNA. Recorded for this sample: 9,500 to 12,000 distinct CDR3 sequences. Sequenced sample: CD8+ T cells from PBMCs. All receptors come from a human donor in good health.

The chain joins TRBV6-5 to TRBJ2-3. This CDR3 has 14 amino acids. Germline CDR1 reads MNHEY; CDR2 reads SVGAGI. This CDR3 reads CASSYSPGTDTQYF.

The chain has TRBV4-3 and TRBJ2-2; TCRdb proposes TRBD2, but this gene call is untestable without DNA. The germline V gene encodes CDR1 LGHNA and CDR2 YSLEER. The CDR3 loop spans 18 amino acids. The CDR3 loop is CASSQGVGLAASAGELFF.

This clonotype counts as medium-sized by frequency. The J gene is TRBJ2-1, the V gene TRBV7-9; checking the TCRdb D call of TRBD1 is not possible without DNA. The CDR3 covers 16 residues. Germline assignment: CDR1 SEHNR and CDR2 FQNEAQ (reference sequence). CDR3 loop: CASSTNRDRVYNEQFF.

By frequency, this clonotype registers medium-sized. V usage is TRBV4-1 and J usage is TRBJ1-1. CDR3 length: 17 residues. Germline V CDR1 and CDR2: MGHRA, YSYEKL. The chain's CDR3 is CASSPSATGPLNTEAFF.

The gene calls are TRBV14 and TRBJ1-2; TCRdb designates TRBD1, a call that cannot be tested without DNA. The CDR3 extends over 15 amino acids. Germline V CDR1 and CDR2: SGHDN, FVKESK. The CDR3 is CASSQDRGTGYGYTF.

The chain is built from TRBV21-1 and TRBJ2-7; TCRdb lists TRBD1, though no DNA is available to test this call. TRBV21-1 is recorded as a pseudogene. CDR3 length equals 13 residues. The CDR3 loop is CARRPLQGYEQYF.

The chain recombines TRBV10-3 with TRBJ2-7. Looked up from germline, CDR1 is ENHRY and CDR2 is SYGVKD. CDR3 length equals 14 residues. The CDR3 sequence: CAISESQGSNEQYF.

The genes are TRBV9 and TRBJ2-2; the D call of TRBD2 rests on TCRdb alone, since no DNA is present to check it. The CDR3 contains 17 residues. Looked up from germline, CDR1 is SGDLS and CDR2 is YYNGEE. The CDR3 loop reads CASSGRVTSGNTGELFF.

The chain has TRBV12-3 or TRBV12-4 and TRBJ2-1. There are 15 residues in the CDR3. CDR3 residues: CASRSDRGSYNEQFF.

V gene TRBV5-1 combines with J gene TRBJ2-3. Germline V gene sequence: CDR1 SGHRS, CDR2 YFSETQ. CDR3 size: 13 residues. The CDR3 here is CASSLLPEDTQYF.

This chain connects TRBV5-4 to TRBJ1-1; TCRdb's D call of TRBD1 is untestable without DNA. The germline V gene has CDR1 SGHNT and CDR2 YYREEE (reference sequence). CDR3 length equals 17 residues. The CDR3 loop is CASSSPGQGARGTEAFF.

V gene TRBV12-3 or TRBV12-4 combines with J gene TRBJ2-1. There are 11 residues in the CDR3. CDR3 in amino acids: CASTNGDEQFF.

The V and J genes are TRBV11-2 and TRBJ2-1; TCRdb outputs TRBD2, but without DNA this stays unchecked. Germline V gene data show CDR1 as SGHAT and CDR2 as FQNNGV. The CDR3 loop spans 16 amino acids. The CDR3 protein is CASSLENSLHSNEQFF.

This sequence joins TRBV30 and TRBJ2-7; with no DNA, the TCRdb D assignment of TRBD2 cannot be verified. The germline CDR1 and CDR2 sequences are GTSNPN and SVGIG (reference sequence). The CDR3 sequence is 17 residues long. CDR3 protein: CAWSDPNSGRPSYEQYF.

The CDR3 is CASSLAGGHPSSYNEQFF. The chain employs TRBV7-9 and TRBJ2-1; the TRBD1 assignment by TCRdb is unverifiable without DNA. This CDR3 region has 18 residues. The V gene's germline CDR1 is SEHNR and CDR2 FQNEAQ (reference sequence). The full variable domain, rest sourced from reference TRBV7-9 and TRBJ2-1, is DTGVSQNPRHKITKRGQNVTFRCDPISEHNRLYWYRQTLGQGPEFLTYFQNEAQLEKSRLLSDRFSAERPKGSFSTLEIQRTEQGDSAMYLCASSLAGGHPSSYNEQFFGPGTRLTVL.

V usage is TRBV12-3 or TRBV12-4 and J usage is TRBJ1-2. The CDR3 sequence is 13 residues long. The CDR3 is CASSLAANYGYTF.

This chain uses TRBV18 with TRBJ2-3; absent DNA, TCRdb's TRBD2 call cannot be checked. The germline V gene encodes CDR1 KGHSH and CDR2 LQKENI. The CDR3 length is 15 residues. The CDR3: CASSPQDSGTDTQYF.

The V gene is TRBV18, the J gene TRBJ2-1. Germline V gene sequence: CDR1 KGHSH, CDR2 LQKENI. CDR3 length: 14 amino acids. The CDR3 here is CASSPPGAPNEQFF.

The chain links TRBV7-9 to TRBJ2-7; without DNA, the TCRdb call of TRBD2 cannot be checked. CDR3 size: 16 residues. CDR1 is SEHNR and CDR2 is FQNEAQ in the germline V gene (reference sequence). The CDR3 reads CASSSLTSGDPYEQYF.